The 19 T cell receptor beta chains listed next were all sequenced from one sample in a study of resident and recirculating memory T cells in vitiligo. TCRdb's copy holds only in-frame clones and misses some; the assay was immunoSEQ multiplex PCR. The table lists 70,000 or so clones, approximately 89% of them singletons. The sample consisted of blood. The receptors originated from a male donor with vitiligo.

V and J are TRBV10-3 and TRBJ1-5; D unresolved. The ends were cut back, 2 bases at V and 3 bases at J, with 11 bases in the middle. Germline V gives CDR1 ENHRY, CDR2 SYGVKD. The CDR3 is 15 residues long. The CDR3 loop is CAISEEENLNQPQHF. DNA for the CDR3: TGTGCCATCAGTGAGGAGGAGAATCTCAATCAGCCCCAGCATTTT.

The rearrangement uses TRBV11-2 and TRBJ1-1; no clear D gene. The CDR3 extends over 13 amino acids. V gave up 3 bases and J gave up 4 bases, with 9 bases separating them. Germline loops: CDR1 SGHAT, CDR2 FQNNGV. CDR3 region: CASSLSAGTEAFF. Written as DNA, the CDR3 is TGTGCCAGCAGCTTGAGTGCGGGCACTGAAGCTTTCTTT.

The chain carries TRBV21-1 and TRBJ1-3; the table's D call TRBD1 went unverified against the DNA. TRBV21-1 is described as a pseudogene. This CDR3 is built from 17 residues. The CDR3 DNA is TGTGCCAGCAGCAAAGCGCCAACAGGGATCTCTGGAAACACCATATATTTT. Translating it yields CASSKAPTGISGNTIYF.

The chain is built from TRBV28 and TRBJ1-1; D is possibly TRBD1 (5 bases). CDR1 is MDHEN, CDR2 SYDVKM, per germline. Trimming removed 8 bases at V and 0 bases at J, with 10 bases between. The length of the CDR3 is 13 residues. The CDR3 loop is CASAGELNTEAFF. In nucleotides, the CDR3 is TGTGCCAGCGCGGGGGAACTGAACACTGAAGCTTTCTTT.

The V call is TRBV7-8, the J call TRBJ2-7; 10 nucleotides agree with TRBD1. The CDR3 covers 17 residues. J was trimmed by 1 base and V by 1 base; bases with no gene match: 7. CDR1 and CDR2 (germline): SGHVS, FQNEAQ. The chain's CDR3 is CASSLGQGARPSYEQYF. CDR3 DNA sequence: TGTGCCAGCAGCTTAGGACAGGGGGCTCGACCATCCTACGAGCAGTACTTC. Supplemented by reference TRBV7-8 and TRBJ2-7, the full variable domain reads GAGVSQSPRYKVAKRGQDVALRCDPISGHVSLFWYQQALGQGPEFLTYFQNEAQLDKSGLPSDRFFAERPEGSVSTLKIQRTQQEDSAVYLCASSLGQGARPSYEQYFGPGTRLTVT.

This clone was seen a few times. The J gene is TRBJ1-5, the V gene TRBV10-3, with a tentative D call TRBD1 (5 bases). V gave up 0 bases and J gave up 6 bases, with 18 bases separating them. Germline V gene sequence: CDR1 ENHRY, CDR2 SYGVKD. The CDR3 has 17 residues. CDR3 sequence (DNA): TGTGCCATCAGTGAGTCGTGGTGGGAAGGGGAGGGTCAGCCCCAGCATTTT. Translating it yields CAISESWWEGEGQPQHF.

The V call is TRBV5-1, the J call TRBJ2-5; TRBD2 agrees at 7 bases. The CDR3 sequence is 14 residues long. CDR1 is SGHRS and CDR2 is YFSETQ in the germline V gene. The V and J ends lost 3 bases and 1 base, in that order; junction bases with no gene match: 3. CDR3 coding DNA: TGCGCCAGCAGCTCCCAGCGGGGCCAAGAGACCCAGTACTTC. Amino acid sequence: CASSSQRGQETQYF.

This clone showed up just once. The chain is built from TRBV25-1 and TRBJ1-5; 9 bases align to TRBD1. The germline V gene has CDR1 MGHDK and CDR2 SYGVNS. The CDR3 is made up of 14 amino acids. V shed 5 bases, J shed 4 bases, and the junction held 3 bases outside the gene matches. The CDR3 is CASSHRGLNQPQHF. CDR3 DNA: TGTGCCAGCAGTCACAGGGGGCTAAATCAGCCCCAGCATTTT.

The chain couples TRBV7-9 to TRBJ1-1; D may be TRBD1 (6 bases). Trimming took off 5 bases at V and 9 bases at J, with 13 bases between the two ends. Germline V gene sequence: CDR1 SEHNR, CDR2 FQNEAQ (reference sequence). The CDR3 covers 12 residues. The CDR3 here is CASSHEQGKAFF. CDR3 in DNA: TGTGCCAGCAGCCATGAACAGGGTAAAGCTTTCTTT. Complete variable domain (other parts from reference TRBV7-9 and TRBJ1-1): DTGVSQNPRHKITKRGQNVTFRCDPISEHNRLYWYRQTLGQGPEFLTYFQNEAQLEKSRLLSDRFSAERPKGSFSTLEIQRTEQGDSAMYLCASSHEQGKAFFGQGTRLTVV.

The chain recombines TRBV30 with TRBJ2-5; 11 bases are a match to TRBD2. The CDR3 runs to 14 residues. Germline V lookup: CDR1 GTSNPN, CDR2 SVGIG (reference sequence). The V segment lost 1 base and the J segment 5 bases; nucleotides outside the gene matches: 3. This CDR3 reads CAWSAGLAAETQYF. CDR3 DNA: TGTGCCTGGAGTGCGGGACTAGCGGCGGAGACCCAGTACTTC.

This rearrangement joins TRBV28 to TRBJ1-6, with TRBD1 matching 9 bases. From germline, CDR1 is MDHEN and CDR2 SYDVKM. This CDR3 is 14 amino acids long. V lost 5 bases and J lost 7; bases outside the gene matches: 3. The CDR3 DNA reads TGTGCCAGCAGTCGCGGGACAGGGAATTCACCCCTCCACTTT. It yields the protein CASSRGTGNSPLHF.

This chain links TRBV5-1 with TRBJ2-7, with 10 positions matching TRBD2. The germline gives CDR1 SGHRS, CDR2 YFSETQ. The V and J ends lost 1 base and 4 bases, in that order; junction bases with no gene match: 2. This CDR3 contains 14 residues. The CDR3 spells CASSLSGGGYEQYF. In nucleotides, the CDR3 is TGCGCCAGCAGCTTGAGCGGGGGGGGATACGAGCAGTACTTC.

CDR3 bases: TGTGCCAGCAGCCTACAGGGGCTCCTGAACACTGAAGCTTTCTTT. Translating it yields CASSLQGLLNTEAFF. The rearrangement uses TRBV2 and TRBJ1-1; 7 positions match TRBD1. Germline CDR1 SNHLY, CDR2 FYNNEI. The CDR3 contains 15 residues. The ends lost 6 bases at V and 0 bases at J; junction bases unmatched: 7.

V is TRBV10-3 and J is TRBJ2-3; 8 bases match TRBD2. Trimming took 6 bases from V and 1 from J; bases not matched to a gene: 3. The CDR3 loop spans 14 amino acids. The germline V gene encodes CDR1 ENHRY and CDR2 SYGVKD. The CDR3 region has the DNA TGTGCCATCAGAAATAGCGGGGGCACAGATACGCAGTATTTT. Protein: CAIRNSGGTDTQYF.

The V call is TRBV5-8, the J call TRBJ2-5, with TRBD1 matching 8 bases. Germline CDR1 reads SGHTS; CDR2 reads YDEGEE. The CDR3 is 16 amino acids. V lost 3 bases and J lost 3; bases outside the gene matches: 10. The chain's CDR3 is CASSSTRGHGEETQYF. In DNA form, the CDR3 reads TGTGCCAGCAGCTCGACCAGGGGGCATGGAGAAGAGACCCAGTACTTC.

V is TRBV6-1 and J is TRBJ1-6; 9 bases are shared with TRBD1. CDR1 MNHNS and CDR2 SASEGT come from the germline V gene. Losses at the gene ends were 8 bases for V and 8 bases for J; bases not matched to a gene: 4. CDR3 length: 13 amino acids. The CDR3 is CASGGQGDSPLHF. CDR3 in DNA: TGTGCCAGCGGGGGACAGGGAGATTCACCCCTCCACTTT.

The V gene is TRBV7-2, the J gene TRBJ2-1, with 11 nucleotides matching TRBD2. The V segment lost 1 base and the J segment 7 bases; nucleotides outside the gene matches: 6. This CDR3 has 16 amino acids. Per the germline V gene, CDR1 is SGHTA and CDR2 is FQGNSA. CDR3 bases: TGTGCCAGCAGCTTAGACACGGGACTAGCGGTGAATGAGCAGTTCTTC. As protein: CASSLDTGLAVNEQFF.

CDR3: CASAGVNGNTIYF. CDR3 sequence (DNA): TGTGCCAGCGCAGGGGTAAATGGAAACACCATATATTTT. The chain combines TRBV28 with TRBJ1-3, with a possible D match to TRBD1 (6 bases). The V gene's germline CDR1 is MDHEN and CDR2 SYDVKM. Trimming shortened V by 8 bases and J by 3 bases, and 11 bases separated the two germline ends. The CDR3 spans 13 residues.

The chain couples TRBV19 to TRBJ2-2, with 7 bases identical to TRBD1. Germline trimming cut 6 bases from V and 2 bases from J; bases unmatched to any gene: 12. The CDR3 runs 17 residues. The germline V gene has CDR1 LNHDA and CDR2 SQIVND (reference sequence). The CDR3 DNA sequence: TGTGCCAGTAGCCAGACAGGGATGGGGGTCAACACCGGGGAGCTGTTTTTT. Protein: CASSQTGMGVNTGELFF.